These 32 T cell receptor beta chains were sequenced from one sample in a study of beta chain features in type 1 diabetes. The antigens of these receptors remain unknown. TCRB transcripts that were expressed got sequenced, as all of the isolated RNA had been reverse transcribed. Clones were read by immunoSEQ multiplex PCR, and TCRdb kept only the in-frame ones, dropping some. The table has about 22,000 clones, approximately 57% seen once; the top ten hold around 0.4%. Study-level results: Shortening of TCRB CDR3s, moderate but significant, appeared in all four CD4+ subsets of Type 1 diabetes patients.

Sequences were obtained from stem cell memory CD4+ T cells from blood. The receptors originated from a man aged 18 to 35 with type 1 diabetes.

The chain joins TRBV27 to TRBJ1-2; TRBD1 matches at 7 bases. Germline values: CDR1 MNHEY, CDR2 SMNVEV (reference sequence). This CDR3 comprises 14 residues. The junction had 6 bases not matched to a gene; V was cut back by 5 bases and J by 3 bases. DNA for the CDR3: TGTGCCAGCAGTCCACAGGGGAGCCACTATGGCTACACCTTC. Its translation: CASSPQGSHYGYTF.

This clone was counted between two and nine times. This sequence joins TRBV5-1 and TRBJ2-3; 7 bases map to TRBD2. Germline CDR1 is SGHRS and CDR2 is YFSETQ. With 3 bases clipped from V and 0 bases from J, the junction kept 13 bases outside the gene matches. The CDR3 loop spans 18 amino acids. CDR3 in amino acids: CASSSRDYLPESTDTQYF. DNA for the CDR3: TGCGCCAGCAGCTCCCGGGACTACCTTCCGGAAAGCACAGATACGCAGTATTTT.

J is TRBJ1-4 and V is TRBV5-1, with D possibly being TRBD1 (6 bases). From germline, CDR1 is SGHRS and CDR2 YFSETQ. Trimming took off 0 bases at V and 7 bases at J, with 13 bases between the two ends. CDR3 length: 15 amino acids. CDR3 in DNA: TGCGCCAGCAGCTTGGCCACAGGGCGGGCTGAAAAACTGTTTTTT. Translated, it gives CASSLATGRAEKLFF.

The V call is TRBV28, the J call TRBJ2-1; 9 nucleotides align to TRBD2. V was pared by 2 bases and J by 0 bases, with 2 bases of the junction left unmatched. Germline V lookup: CDR1 MDHEN, CDR2 SYDVKM. The CDR3 is 16 amino acids. CDR3 DNA: TGTGCCAGCAGTTTAGTACTAGCGGGCTCCTACAATGAGCAGTTCTTC. Protein product: CASSLVLAGSYNEQFF. The full variable domain, its missing parts supplied by reference TRBV28 and TRBJ2-1, is DVKVTQSSRYLVKRTGEKVFLECVQDMDHENMFWYRQDPGLGLRLIYFSYDVKMKEKGDIPEGYSVSREKKERFSLILESASTNQTSMYLCASSLVLAGSYNEQFFGPGTRLTVL.

The V gene is TRBV21-1, the J gene TRBJ2-3; the tabulated D call, TRBD2, remains unverified against the DNA. TRBV21-1 is an annotated pseudogene. The CDR3 consists of 17 residues. The chain's CDR3 is CAPAILRRGGRTDTQYF. The CDR3 DNA follows: TGTGCCCCTGCTATACTTAGGAGGGGGGGCCGCACAGATACGCAGTATTTT.

This chain connects TRBV6-5 to TRBJ2-4; D is ambiguous. CDR3 length: 15 amino acids. Germline CDR1 reads MNHEY; CDR2 reads SVGAGI. The V end lost 6 bases, the J end lost 0 bases, and 12 bases lay between the germline ends. The CDR3 reads CASSPTRLAKNIQYF. CDR3 bases: TGTGCCAGCAGCCCCACCAGGCTAGCCAAAAACATTCAGTACTTC.

This sequence joins TRBV7-6 and TRBJ2-1; maybe TRBD2 (6 bases). CDR1 and CDR2 (germline): SGHVS, FNYEAQ. Trimming left V 1 base short and J 4 bases short, with 14 bases between. The CDR3 spans 16 residues. The CDR3 DNA reads TGTGCCAGCAGCTTAGTAGCCGGGACTTCATACAATGAGCAGTTCTTC. This codes for CASSLVAGTSYNEQFF. Combining the CDR3 with reference TRBV7-6 and TRBJ2-1 gives the whole variable domain GAGVSQSPRYKVTKRGQDVALRCDPISGHVSLYWYRQALGQGPEFLTYFNYEAQQDKSGLPNDRFSAERPEGSISTLTIQRTEQRDSAMYRCASSLVAGTSYNEQFFGPGTRLTVL.

This rearrangement joins TRBV30 to TRBJ1-4; D might be TRBD1 (6 bases). The CDR3 runs 14 residues. CDR1 and CDR2 (germline): GTSNPN, SVGIG (reference sequence). Deletions cut 1 base from V and 8 bases from J, with 14 bases between. CDR3 coding DNA: TGTGCCTGGAGTGCCGGACAGTTAAGGGAAAAACTGTTTTTT. Residues: CAWSAGQLREKLFF. The variable domain in full, completed from reference TRBV30 and TRBJ1-4, reads SQTIHQWPATLVQPVGSPLSLECTVEGTSNPNLYWYRQAAGRGLQLLFYSVGIGQISSEVPQNLSASRPQDRQFILSSKKLLLSDSGFYLCAWSAGQLREKLFFGSGTQLSVL.

CDR3 bases: TGTGCCAGCAGTCTCCAGGGTCGGGAGACCCAGTACTTC. Its translation is CASSLQGRETQYF. The V gene is TRBV2, the J gene TRBJ2-5; D possibly corresponds to TRBD1 (5 bases). Germline values: CDR1 SNHLY, CDR2 FYNNEI. Deletions cut 5 bases from V and 5 bases from J, with 12 bases between. This CDR3 is built from 13 residues.

This clone has more than one count but fewer than ten. The chain couples TRBV28 to TRBJ2-4; 7 bases fit TRBD2. CDR3 length: 13 residues. Trimming removed 8 bases from V and 3 bases from J; junction bases left unmatched: 4. CDR1 is MDHEN, CDR2 SYDVKM, per germline. CDR3 sequence (DNA): TGTGCCAGCGGGGGGGAAGACAAAAACATTCAGTACTTC. It codes for CASGGEDKNIQYF.

In this sample, this clone turned up once. This chain connects TRBV10-3 to TRBJ1-1; D is ambiguous. Trimming stripped 8 bases from V and 5 bases from J, with 15 bases between. Germline assignment: CDR1 ENHRY and CDR2 SYGVKD. This CDR3 contains 13 residues. CDR3 residues: CAIAREGGTEAFF. CDR3 in DNA: TGTGCCATCGCAAGGGAGGGTGGGACTGAAGCTTTCTTT.

The rearrangement uses TRBV11-2 and TRBJ2-1; 10 bases fit TRBD1. This CDR3 region has 16 residues. Germline CDR1 SGHAT, CDR2 FQNNGV. Trimming at V came to 2 bases and at J to 10 bases, leaving 11 bases not matched to a gene. CDR3 region: CASSLLGGQGMTEQFF. In DNA form, the CDR3 reads TGTGCCAGCAGCTTATTAGGGGGACAGGGGATGACGGAGCAGTTCTTC.

The chain links TRBV7-2 to TRBJ2-1, with 7 bases identical to TRBD2. The CDR3 extends over 12 amino acids. V dropped 5 bases and J dropped 10; count of bases not matched to a gene: 5. Germline V gene lookup returns CDR1 SGHTA and CDR2 FQGNSA. The chain's CDR3 is CASSGRGSEQFF. For the CDR3, the DNA is TGTGCCAGCAGCGGGCGGGGGTCCGAGCAGTTCTTC.

The chain carries TRBV19 and TRBJ2-7; D might be TRBD2 (5 bases). Germline values: CDR1 LNHDA, CDR2 SQIVND (reference sequence). The CDR3 length is 13 residues. The V end was cut by 3 bases, the J end by 7 bases, with 13 bases between. This CDR3 reads CASSIWPPGEQYF. CDR3 nucleotides: TGTGCCAGTAGTATCTGGCCCCCGGGGGAGCAGTACTTC.

This clone was seen more than once but under ten times. The rearrangement uses TRBV10-3 and TRBJ2-2, with 7 bases matching TRBD1. CDR1 is ENHRY and CDR2 is SYGVKD in the germline V gene. J was trimmed by 4 bases and V by 7 bases; bases with no gene match: 9. The CDR3 spans 15 residues. Written as DNA, the CDR3 is TGTGCCATCAATAACAGGGGCGGTATCACCGGGGAGCTGTTTTTT. This sequence encodes CAINNRGGITGELFF.

The V gene is TRBV7-2, the J gene TRBJ2-1, with TRBD2 as a possible D gene (5 bases). The CDR3 covers 14 residues. V was shortened by 5 bases and J by 4 bases, with 12 bases between the two germline ends. CDR1 is SGHTA and CDR2 is FQGNSA in the germline V gene. The CDR3 reads CASSTDYRYNEQFF. The CDR3 nucleotides read TGTGCCAGCAGCACAGACTATCGGTACAATGAGCAGTTCTTC.

This clone was found a few times. This chain connects TRBV19 to TRBJ2-1; TRBD2 aligns across 9 bases. This CDR3 has 18 residues. Losses at the gene ends were 5 bases for V and 7 bases for J; bases not matched to a gene: 18. The germline gives CDR1 LNHDA, CDR2 SQIVND (reference sequence). CDR3 protein: CASSVLGPREGLLNEQFF. In DNA form, the CDR3 reads TGTGCCAGTAGTGTCCTGGGCCCGCGGGAGGGCCTCTTGAATGAGCAGTTCTTC.

This clone showed up just a few times. The chain uses TRBV7-9 and TRBJ1-2, with 8 bases lining up with TRBD1. J was trimmed by 8 bases and V by 5 bases; bases with no gene match: 7. This CDR3 spans 13 amino acids. Germline loops: CDR1 SEHNR, CDR2 FQNEAQ (reference sequence). This CDR3 is CASSPQGAGGYTF. The DNA of the CDR3 is TGTGCCAGCAGCCCTCAGGGGGCTGGCGGCTACACCTTC.

The chain links TRBV28 to TRBJ2-4, with a tentative D call TRBD2 (6 bases). The CDR3 is 15 amino acids. CDR1 and CDR2 (germline): MDHEN, SYDVKM. The V and J ends lost 3 bases and 1 base respectively, with 10 bases between them. The CDR3 DNA sequence: TGTGCCAGCAGTTTGCCGGGAGTGGCCAAAAACATTCAGTACTTC. This gives the protein CASSLPGVAKNIQYF.

The J gene is TRBJ1-3, the V gene TRBV18, with a tentative D call TRBD1 (5 bases). Germline CDR1 is KGHSH and CDR2 is LQKENI. Trimming removed 2 bases from V and 2 bases from J, with 10 bases in between. This CDR3 region has 15 residues. CDR3 DNA sequence: TGTGCCAGCTCACCATCGGAAGGGGCTGGAAACACCATATATTTT. Translating gives CASSPSEGAGNTIYF.

This clone came up a few times. The chain carries TRBV6-1 and TRBJ1-3; 7 bases fit TRBD1. Per germline, CDR1 MNHNS and CDR2 SASEGT. This CDR3 is built from 14 residues. V lost 9 bases, J lost 4 bases, and 9 bases stayed unmatched. Here the CDR3 reads CASTEGAYGNTIYF. The CDR3 DNA reads TGTGCCAGTACGGAGGGGGCTTACGGAAACACCATATATTTT.

This clone came up a few times. V is TRBV7-9 and J is TRBJ2-1; the D gene is possibly TRBD2 (6 bases). This CDR3 is built from 14 residues. V lost 5 bases and J lost 10, with 18 bases in between. CDR1 and CDR2 from the germline V gene are SEHNR and FQNEAQ (reference sequence). CDR3 coding DNA: TGTGCCAGCAGCCCGAACTCGGCGGGGTTGGAGCAGTTCTTC. Translated, it gives CASSPNSAGLEQFF.

CDR3: CSVDPSLNTDTQYF. CDR3 sequence (DNA): TGCAGCGTTGATCCTAGTTTGAACACAGATACGCAGTATTTT. The genes are TRBV29-1 and TRBJ2-3; D is unclear. With 3 bases removed from V and 2 bases from J, the gap between germline ends came to 12 bases. The CDR3 has 14 amino acids. In germline, CDR1 is SQVTM, CDR2 ANQGSEA.

The table lists this clone with a few counts. V usage is TRBV10-1 and J usage is TRBJ2-7; TRBD2 agrees at 10 bases. Germline V gene sequence: CDR1 WNHNN, CDR2 SYGVQD (reference sequence). This CDR3 is 16 amino acids long. The V and J ends lost 0 bases and 5 bases, in that order; junction bases with no gene match: 7. The CDR3 nucleotides read TGCGCCAGCAGTGAGTCGGGTAGCGGGAGGAGCGACGAGCAGTACTTC. This codes for CASSESGSGRSDEQYF.

The chain joins TRBV7-2 to TRBJ2-7, with 10 bases identical to TRBD1. V lost 1 base, J lost 6 bases, and 3 bases stayed unmatched. CDR3 length equals 14 residues. The germline gives CDR1 SGHTA, CDR2 FQGNSA. CDR3 protein: CASSLGQGAGEQYF. The CDR3 DNA follows: TGTGCCAGCAGCTTAGGACAGGGGGCTGGCGAGCAGTACTTC.

J is TRBJ2-3 and V is TRBV6-4; no clear D gene. CDR1 and CDR2 (germline): MRHNA, SNTAGT. This CDR3 has 13 amino acids. Between the trimmed V and J ends, which lost 4 bases and 0 bases, there was a span of 5 bases. Here the CDR3 reads CASSAQSTDTQYF. Here the CDR3 DNA reads TGTGCCAGCAGTGCCCAGAGCACAGATACGCAGTATTTT.

This chain joins TRBV30 and TRBJ1-3; TRBD1 is a possible D gene (6 bases). The germline V gene encodes CDR1 GTSNPN and CDR2 SVGIG (reference sequence). The length of the CDR3 is 15 residues. V was clipped by 1 base and J by 0 bases, with 10 bases between them. The CDR3 DNA reads as TGTGCCTGGAGTGGTGGACAGTACTCTGGAAACACCATATATTTT. Amino acid sequence: CAWSGGQYSGNTIYF.

This rearrangement joins TRBV14 to TRBJ2-7, with 7 bases fitting TRBD1. Looked up from germline, CDR1 is SGHDN and CDR2 is FVKESK. V was pared by 1 base and J by 1 base, with 4 bases of the junction left unmatched. This CDR3 spans 15 amino acids. The CDR3 bases are TGTGCCAGCAGCCAAGCGACAGGGTTTTCCTACGAGCAGTACTTC. Protein product: CASSQATGFSYEQYF.

The chain recombines TRBV10-3 with TRBJ2-5; TRBD1 agrees at 7 bases. With 2 bases clipped from V and 5 bases from J, the junction kept 5 bases outside the gene matches. In germline, CDR1 is ENHRY, CDR2 SYGVKD. The length of the CDR3 is 14 residues. CDR3 residues: CAISEGTGAETQYF. The CDR3 DNA is TGTGCCATCAGTGAGGGTACAGGGGCGGAGACCCAGTACTTC.

This clone was picked up a small number of times. The J gene is TRBJ2-5, the V gene TRBV5-1, with D unclear. The J call may be mistaken, given a closer DNA end match to TRBJ2-7. Germline V gene data show CDR1 as SGHRS and CDR2 as YFSETQ. This CDR3 comprises 13 residues. CDR3 region: CASKITDSYEQYF. The CDR3 region has the DNA TGCGCCAGCAAAATAACGGACTCCTACGAGCAGTACTTC.

The CDR3 nucleotides read TGTGCCATCTCACCGACTAGCGGGGACACAGATACGCAGTATTTT. As protein: CAISPTSGDTDTQYF. The chain has TRBV10-3 and TRBJ2-3, with 11 bases identical to TRBD2. With 8 bases clipped from V and 2 bases from J, the junction kept 6 bases outside the gene matches. The CDR3 is made up of 15 amino acids. Germline values: CDR1 ENHRY, CDR2 SYGVKD.

This clone has a handful of counts. The chain has TRBV5-1 and TRBJ2-1; 11 positions agree with TRBD2. Germline assignment: CDR1 SGHRS and CDR2 YFSETQ. Trimming at V came to 2 bases and at J to 8 bases, leaving 6 bases not matched to a gene. The CDR3 covers 15 residues. CDR3 in amino acids: CASSLLAGAGDEQFF. DNA for the CDR3: TGCGCCAGCAGCTTACTAGCGGGAGCGGGAGATGAGCAGTTCTTC.